The 18 T cell receptor beta chains presented below share a single source sample, sequenced in a study of blood T cell repertoires in COVID-19. Produced via immunoSEQ multiplex PCR; TCRdb's table is partial and in-frame only. The sample yields 130,000 or so clones, about 83% seen once. The sequenced sample was peripheral blood. The receptor source for this set is a man aged 55 to 70 with acute or convalescent COVID-19.

CDR3 protein: CASSSGTGREQYF. The CDR3 DNA is TGTGCCAGCAGCTCGGGGACAGGTCGGGAGCAGTACTTC. J is TRBJ2-7 and V is TRBV7-2, with 8 positions matching TRBD1. After removal of 4 bases from V and 7 bases from J, the junction contained 6 bases not matched to a gene. The CDR3 is made up of 13 amino acids. CDR1 and CDR2 (germline): SGHTA, FQGNSA. The full variable domain, in which reference TRBV7-2 and TRBJ2-7 provide the parts outside the CDR3, is GAGVSQSPSNKVTEKGKDVELRCDPISGHTALYWYRQSLGQGLEFLIYFQGNSAPDKSGLPSDRFSAERTGGSVSTLTIQRTQQEDSAVYLCASSSGTGREQYFGPGTRLTVT.

This clone was recorded once. The chain has TRBV6-2 or TRBV6-3 and TRBJ2-1; 11 positions agree with TRBD2. The V segment lost 2 bases and the J segment 6 bases; nucleotides outside the gene matches: 12. Germline CDR1 MNHEY, CDR2 SVGEGT. The CDR3 runs to 18 residues. CDR3 bases: TGTGCCAGCAGTTACGGTTGGCTAGCGGGAGGTGGGGGCAATGAGCAGTTCTTC. Its protein product is CASSYGWLAGGGGNEQFF.

This chain links TRBV19 with TRBJ1-4, with a weak D call TRBD1 (5 bases). V was clipped by 3 bases and J by 7 bases, with 9 bases between them. This CDR3 is 13 amino acids long. From germline, CDR1 is LNHDA and CDR2 SQIVND (reference sequence). Here the CDR3 DNA reads TGTGCCAGTAGTATCCAGGGAGGTGAAAAACTGTTTTTT. This sequence encodes CASSIQGGEKLFF. The full variable domain, its missing parts supplied by reference TRBV19 and TRBJ1-4, is DGGITQSPKYLFRKEGQNVTLSCEQNLNHDAMYWYRQDPGQGLRLIYYSQIVNDFQKGDIAEGYSVSREKKESFPLTVTSAQKNPTAFYLCASSIQGGEKLFFGSGTQLSVL.

This clone was counted between two and nine times. This chain connects TRBV15 to TRBJ2-3; D is perhaps TRBD2 (5 bases). The CDR3 covers 13 residues. Trimming pared 8 bases from V and 3 bases from J, leaving 12 bases between. The V gene's germline CDR1 is LNHNV and CDR2 YYDKDF (reference sequence). In nucleotides, the CDR3 is TGTGCCACCGGATCGGGGATAACAGATACGCAGTATTTT. Protein product: CATGSGITDTQYF. Full variable domain (remainder filled in from reference TRBV15 and TRBJ2-3): DAMVIQNPRYQVTQFGKPVTLSCSQTLNHNVMYWYQQKSSQAPKLLFHYYDKDFNNEADTPDNFQSRRPNTSFCFLDIRSPGLGDTAMYLCATGSGITDTQYFGPGTRLTVL.

This clone appeared once. V is TRBV5-1 and J is TRBJ2-5; 14 nucleotides match TRBD2. The germline V gene has CDR1 SGHRS and CDR2 YFSETQ. The J segment lost 3 bases and the V segment lost 4 bases, leaving 2 bases of the junction unmatched. The CDR3 consists of 15 residues. CDR3 coding DNA: TGCGCCAGCAGCCCGGGACTAGCGGGAGAAGAGACCCAGTACTTC. This codes for CASSPGLAGEETQYF.

The genes are TRBV6-2 or TRBV6-3 and TRBJ2-7; TRBD2 matches at 9 bases. The V gene end was trimmed by 3 bases and the J gene end by 6 bases; junction bases not matched to a gene: 18. The CDR3 covers 18 residues. Germline V gene data show CDR1 as MNHEY and CDR2 as SVGEGT. CDR3 in DNA: TGTGCCAGCAGTTATGGGGCTAGCGGGAACCCCTCCTACGGCGAGCAGTACTTC. Encoded protein: CASSYGASGNPSYGEQYF.

The chain uses TRBV19 and TRBJ2-7; 7 nucleotides align to TRBD1. Germline V CDR1 and CDR2: LNHDA, SQIVND (reference sequence). Trimming took 5 bases from V and 5 from J; bases not matched to a gene: 9. The CDR3 contains 14 residues. CDR3 region: CASSFKGARDEQYF. In DNA form, the CDR3 reads TGTGCCAGTAGTTTCAAGGGGGCGCGGGACGAGCAGTACTTC.

The chain links TRBV27 to TRBJ2-1; 13 bases map to TRBD2. V dropped 4 bases and J dropped 5; count of bases not matched to a gene: 11. Per germline, CDR1 MNHEY and CDR2 SMNVEV (reference sequence). This CDR3 spans 18 amino acids. CDR3 DNA sequence: TGTGCCAGCAGTTCTTCCGGGACTAGCGGGACGTTAAACAATGAGCAGTTCTTC. Protein: CASSSSGTSGTLNNEQFF.

The chain is built from TRBV24-1 and TRBJ1-4; 7 bases align to TRBD1. From germline, CDR1 is KGHDR and CDR2 SFDVKD. J gave up 4 bases and V 2 bases, and 12 bases lay outside the gene matches. This CDR3 is 18 amino acids long. CDR3 residues: CATSDSPTGSGGNEKLFF. In nucleotides, the CDR3 is TGTGCCACCAGTGATTCGCCCACAGGGTCAGGGGGTAATGAAAAACTGTTTTTT.

The chain has TRBV14 and TRBJ2-7; D gene unclear. The CDR3 is made up of 14 amino acids. Per germline, CDR1 SGHDN and CDR2 FVKESK. The V end lost 1 base, the J end lost 4 bases, and 11 bases lay between the germline ends. This CDR3 reads CASSQVSSRYEQYF. CDR3 nucleotide sequence: TGTGCCAGCAGCCAAGTCTCCAGTCGATACGAGCAGTACTTC.

V usage is TRBV7-2 and J usage is TRBJ2-5; 7 nucleotides match TRBD2. Germline V gene sequence: CDR1 SGHTA, CDR2 FQGNSA. This CDR3 has 16 amino acids. J lost 2 bases, V lost 0 bases, and 6 bases had no gene match. The CDR3 sequence: CASSLAASGGQETQYF. The DNA of the CDR3 is TGTGCCAGCAGCTTAGCGGCTAGCGGAGGGCAAGAGACCCAGTACTTC.

The chain links TRBV6-5 to TRBJ1-2; D may be TRBD1 (6 bases). The germline CDR1 and CDR2 sequences are MNHEY and SVGAGI. Trimming stripped 3 bases from V and 6 bases from J, with 20 bases between. This CDR3 spans 16 amino acids. The CDR3 sequence is CASSYLPTGSGDGYTF. Written as DNA, the CDR3 is TGTGCCAGCAGTTATTTACCCACAGGGAGTGGGGATGGCTACACCTTC.

The rearrangement joins TRBV28 to TRBJ1-1, with 8 bases identical to TRBD1. The CDR3 is made up of 15 amino acids. The germline V gene has CDR1 MDHEN and CDR2 SYDVKM. The junction had 6 bases not matched to a gene; V was cut back by 3 bases and J by 3 bases. Written as DNA, the CDR3 is TGTGCCAGCAGTTTGGGTGGGACAGGCTACACTGAAGCTTTCTTT. Its translation is CASSLGGTGYTEAFF.

The rearrangement joins TRBV24-1 to TRBJ2-3; 7 nucleotides match TRBD2. This CDR3 is 14 amino acids long. Per the germline V gene, CDR1 is KGHDR and CDR2 is SFDVKD. The J segment lost 5 bases and the V segment lost 4 bases, leaving 5 bases of the junction unmatched. CDR3 residues: CATSDWGGEDTQYF. The CDR3 nucleotides read TGTGCCACCAGTGACTGGGGGGGGGAAGATACGCAGTATTTT.

The V call is TRBV18, the J call TRBJ2-1, with 14 bases lining up with TRBD2. This CDR3 is built from 15 residues. The ends lost 3 bases at V and 10 bases at J; junction bases unmatched: 5. Germline V CDR1 and CDR2: KGHSH, LQKENI. The CDR3 is CASSPGLAGATEQFF. CDR3 nucleotides: TGTGCCAGCTCACCGGGACTAGCGGGAGCAACCGAGCAGTTCTTC.

V and J are TRBV11-2 and TRBJ2-3, with 8 bases aligning to TRBD1. The germline V gene has CDR1 SGHAT and CDR2 FQNNGV. Trimming at V came to 5 bases and at J to 1 base, leaving 5 bases not matched to a gene. The CDR3 runs 15 residues. The CDR3 here is CASSLTGGRTDTQYF. In DNA, the CDR3 is TGTGCCAGCAGCCTAACAGGGGGACGCACAGATACGCAGTATTTT.

This chain links TRBV27 with TRBJ1-6, with 8 bases identical to TRBD1. V gave up 5 bases and J gave up 10 bases; unmatched junction bases: 10. This CDR3 is 15 amino acids long. CDR1 and CDR2 (germline): MNHEY, SMNVEV (reference sequence). In DNA form, the CDR3 reads TGTGCCAGCAGTCCTCAGGGGGCCTATGGGTCACCCCTCCACTTT. This translates into CASSPQGAYGSPLHF.

V is TRBV11-2 and J is TRBJ1-1; 9 nucleotides match TRBD1. The CDR3 length is 13 residues. The V gene end was trimmed by 3 bases and the J gene end by 6 bases; junction bases not matched to a gene: 2. Looked up from germline, CDR1 is SGHAT and CDR2 is FQNNGV. Here the CDR3 reads CASSFTGGPEAFF. As DNA, the CDR3 is TGTGCCAGCAGCTTTACAGGGGGCCCTGAAGCTTTCTTT.